The 26 T cell receptor beta chains listed next were all sequenced from one sample in a study of blood T cell repertoires in COVID-19. TCRdb's table, derived via immunoSEQ multiplex PCR, lists solely in-frame clones and lacks some. The sample has some 150,000 clones, 80% to 90% seen once. Sequencing used peripheral blood. These receptors all stem from a woman aged 45-65 years in a cohort sampled during active or convalescent COVID-19.

This clone occurred a few times. The chain carries TRBV6-4 and TRBJ2-1; TRBD2 matches at 8 bases. This CDR3 region has 14 residues. Germline V lookup: CDR1 MRHNA, CDR2 SNTAGT. V dropped 6 bases and J dropped 7; count of bases not matched to a gene: 8. The CDR3 protein is CASSPQRGKNEQFF. CDR3 nucleotide sequence: TGTGCCAGCAGCCCCCAGCGGGGGAAGAATGAGCAGTTCTTC.

This clone has only a few counts. The J gene is TRBJ2-2, the V gene TRBV6-6, with D tentatively TRBD1 (5 bases). Looked up from germline, CDR1 is MNHNY and CDR2 is SVGAGI (reference sequence). CDR3 length: 14 amino acids. With 2 bases removed from V and 3 bases from J, the gap between germline ends came to 7 bases. The DNA for the CDR3 is TGTGCCAGCAGTTACCAGACAGACACCGGGGAGCTGTTTTTT. Protein sequence: CASSYQTDTGELFF.

V gene TRBV10-3 combines with J gene TRBJ1-1; 7 bases are shared with TRBD1. The V gene end was trimmed by 7 bases and the J gene end by 1 base; junction bases not matched to a gene: 6. CDR3 length: 14 residues. CDR1 and CDR2 from the germline V gene are ENHRY and SYGVKD. The CDR3 nucleotides read TGTGCCATCACCGCGGACAGGCGGAACACTGAAGCTTTCTTT. Protein sequence: CAITADRRNTEAFF.

V usage is TRBV5-6 and J usage is TRBJ2-2; perhaps TRBD1 as D (5 bases). V lost 2 bases and J lost 1, with 6 bases in between. Germline values: CDR1 SGHDT, CDR2 YYEEEE. The CDR3 loop spans 14 amino acids. CDR3 region: CASSFGQNTGELFF. The DNA of the CDR3 is TGTGCCAGCAGCTTCGGACAGAACACCGGGGAGCTGTTTTTT.

This chain uses TRBV12-3 or TRBV12-4 with TRBJ2-1; the D gene is possibly TRBD2 (6 bases). CDR3 length: 12 residues. V lost 5 bases and J 7 bases, leaving 9 bases between the germline ends. Written as DNA, the CDR3 is TGTGCCAGCAGTGGGACTCAGAATGAGCAGTTCTTC. Translated: CASSGTQNEQFF.

This chain links TRBV4-1 with TRBJ2-5; weak D call: TRBD1 (6 bases). CDR1 MGHRA and CDR2 YSYEKL come from the germline V gene. The CDR3 covers 17 residues. Deletions cut 3 bases from V and 2 bases from J, with 19 bases between. This chain's CDR3 is CASSQVFVTGYQETQYF. CDR3 coding DNA: TGCGCCAGCAGCCAGGTCTTCGTGACAGGATATCAAGAGACCCAGTACTTC.

A single count supports this clone. This sequence joins TRBV6-2 or TRBV6-3 and TRBJ2-7; the D is unclear. Per the germline V gene, CDR1 is MNHEY and CDR2 is SVGEGT. V lost 2 bases to trimming and J lost 4 bases, with 12 bases between them. CDR3 length: 14 amino acids. The CDR3 nucleotides read TGTGCCAGCAGTTACGCCCCGAACACGTACGAGCAGTACTTC. Translating gives CASSYAPNTYEQYF.

This clone was picked up one time. The gene calls are TRBV7-2 and TRBJ2-5; TRBD1 might be the D (6 bases). Germline V gene sequence: CDR1 SGHTA, CDR2 FQGNSA. The V end lost 0 bases, the J end lost 5 bases, and 10 bases lay between the germline ends. The CDR3 spans 14 residues. The CDR3 region has the DNA TGTGCCAGCAGCTTAGCGGGGGCAGCGGAGACCCAGTACTTC. As protein: CASSLAGAAETQYF.

CDR3 in amino acids: CATTPAGGLGDTQYF. In DNA, the CDR3 is TGTGCCACCACTCCAGCGGGGGGGCTCGGAGATACGCAGTATTTT. The chain has TRBV24-1 and TRBJ2-3; 10 nucleotides line up with TRBD2. The ends lost 8 bases at V and 5 bases at J; junction bases unmatched: 9. The CDR3 runs 15 residues. CDR1 is KGHDR and CDR2 is SFDVKD in the germline V gene.

This clone was counted a few times. The chain links TRBV10-3 to TRBJ2-3, with D unresolved. Trimming removed 6 bases at V and 0 bases at J, with 13 bases between. The CDR3 spans 15 residues. Per germline, CDR1 ENHRY and CDR2 SYGVKD. Written as DNA, the CDR3 is TGTGCCATCAGAAAACAAGAGACTAGCACAGATACGCAGTATTTT. The encoded protein is CAIRKQETSTDTQYF.

The chain couples TRBV24-1 to TRBJ1-6; D is unclear. This CDR3 is built from 13 residues. Per the germline V gene, CDR1 is KGHDR and CDR2 is SFDVKD. Trimming removed 5 bases from V and 4 bases from J, with 5 bases in between. CDR3 residues: CATSAQYNSPLHF. For the CDR3, the DNA is TGTGCCACCAGTGCGCAGTATAATTCACCCCTCCACTTT.

The chain recombines TRBV7-8 with TRBJ1-4; a weak D match, TRBD1 (5 bases). CDR3 length: 15 amino acids. Germline V gene lookup returns CDR1 SGHVS and CDR2 FQNEAQ. V shed 1 base and J shed 7 bases, with 13 bases lying between them. Here the CDR3 DNA reads TGTGCCAGCAGCTTAGAGGCAGGGCTTCGTGAAAAACTGTTTTTT. Residues: CASSLEAGLREKLFF.

This chain connects TRBV20-1 to TRBJ1-5, with 7 bases identical to TRBD1. From germline, CDR1 is DFQATT and CDR2 SNEGSKA (reference sequence). The CDR3 extends over 13 amino acids. V dropped 3 bases and J dropped 6; count of bases not matched to a gene: 5. The DNA for the CDR3 is TGCAGTGCTAGTAGACAGGGCACTCAGCCCCAGCATTTT. Translated: CSASRQGTQPQHF.

This rearrangement joins TRBV5-1 to TRBJ2-2, with D possibly matching TRBD1 (5 bases). Trimming removed 2 bases at V and 3 bases at J, with 17 bases between. Looked up from germline, CDR1 is SGHRS and CDR2 is YFSETQ. The CDR3 is 17 amino acids. As DNA, the CDR3 is TGCGCCAGCAGCTTCAGTACAGGCTCGGGTTACACCGGGGAGCTGTTTTTT. Protein product: CASSFSTGSGYTGELFF.

The J gene is TRBJ2-1, the V gene TRBV4-3; 9 bases agree with TRBD1. CDR1 is LGHNA and CDR2 is YSLEER in the germline V gene. The CDR3 runs to 15 residues. V was pared by 0 bases and J by 6 bases, with 3 bases of the junction left unmatched. CDR3 nucleotides: TGCGCCAGCAGCCAAGATTGGGGACAGGGCAATGAGCAGTTCTTC. It encodes CASSQDWGQGNEQFF.

The J gene is TRBJ2-7, the V gene TRBV3-1 (or the pseudogene TRBV3-2); 7 nucleotides align to TRBD1. J lost 2 bases, V lost 6 bases, and 7 bases had no gene match. The CDR3 covers 14 residues. CDR1 is LGHDT, CDR2 YNNKEL, per germline (reference sequence). Here the CDR3 DNA reads TGTGCCAGCAGTCCCGGGACAGCTACCTACGAGCAGTACTTC. Its translation: CASSPGTATYEQYF.

The chain combines TRBV30 with TRBJ2-5; D is undetermined. The V gene's germline CDR1 is GTSNPN and CDR2 SVGIG (reference sequence). This CDR3 region has 12 residues. Trimming stripped 0 bases from V and 4 bases from J, with 6 bases between. The CDR3 region is CAWSVSRETQYF. The CDR3 nucleotides are TGTGCCTGGAGTGTTTCCCGAGAGACCCAGTACTTC.

The V and J genes are TRBV28 and TRBJ2-2; 10 bases align to TRBD1. This CDR3 spans 16 amino acids. Germline V gene lookup returns CDR1 MDHEN and CDR2 SYDVKM. V dropped 2 bases and J dropped 5; count of bases not matched to a gene: 5. The CDR3 DNA reads as TGTGCCAGCAGTTTAAGTGACAGGGGGCAAACCGGGGAGCTGTTTTTT. Translating gives CASSLSDRGQTGELFF.

V usage is TRBV6-5 and J usage is TRBJ2-7, with TRBD1 matching 7 bases. Germline V gene data show CDR1 as MNHEY and CDR2 as SVGAGI. The CDR3 consists of 15 residues. V shed 6 bases and J 2 bases; nucleotides not matched to a gene: 10. The CDR3 sequence is CASRPRQGFTYEQYF. Here the CDR3 DNA reads TGTGCCAGCAGACCCAGACAGGGTTTTACCTACGAGCAGTACTTC.

The sample holds a few counts of this clone. The gene calls are TRBV3-1 (or the pseudogene TRBV3-2) and TRBJ2-3; 8 nucleotides match TRBD2. The CDR3 totals 17 residues. With 3 bases clipped from V and 2 bases from J, the junction kept 10 bases outside the gene matches. Germline lookup yields CDR1 LGHDT and CDR2 YNNKEL (reference sequence). The CDR3 coding sequence is TGTGCCAGCAGCCAGGGCCTATGGCGGGGGGCCACAGATACGCAGTATTTT. Its translation is CASSQGLWRGATDTQYF.

The chain is built from TRBV7-8 and TRBJ2-7; 8 nucleotides align to TRBD1. Germline CDR1 and CDR2: SGHVS and FQNEAQ. The CDR3 is made up of 14 amino acids. V trimming: 3 bases; J trimming: 2 bases; junction bases outside the gene matches: 3. The CDR3 spells CASSFGQGPYEQYF. CDR3 nucleotide sequence: TGTGCCAGCAGCTTCGGACAGGGACCCTACGAGCAGTACTTC.

This clone was counted once. The chain carries TRBV5-1 and TRBJ1-5; no firm D call. The V gene lost 0 bases and the J gene lost 4 bases, with 11 bases spanning the gap. The CDR3 is 15 amino acids. Germline V gene sequence: CDR1 SGHRS, CDR2 YFSETQ. Here the CDR3 DNA reads TGCGCCAGCAGCTTGGCAGGCAGTTCTAATCAGCCCCAGCATTTT. Encoded protein: CASSLAGSSNQPQHF.

V gene TRBV6-5 combines with J gene TRBJ1-1; D might be TRBD1 (5 bases). V dropped 7 bases and J dropped 5 bases, with 20 bases sitting between them. The CDR3 is 15 amino acids. From germline, CDR1 is MNHEY and CDR2 SVGAGI. CDR3 sequence (DNA): TGTGCCAGCATTATTACGTCTTCAGGGTTTACTGAAGCTTTCTTT. This sequence encodes CASIITSSGFTEAFF.

This rearrangement joins TRBV3-1 (or the pseudogene TRBV3-2) to TRBJ2-7; 14 nucleotides agree with TRBD2. Germline CDR1 reads LGHDT; CDR2 reads YNNKEL (reference sequence). V lost 4 bases and J lost 6; bases outside the gene matches: 2. This CDR3 has 14 amino acids. CDR3 bases: TGTGCCAGCAGCCCGGGACTAGCGGGGGTCGAGCAGTACTTC. Translated: CASSPGLAGVEQYF.

A single count supports this clone. The V gene is TRBV4-1, the J gene TRBJ2-3, with D possibly matching TRBD1 (6 bases). V was clipped by 0 bases and J by 6 bases, with 7 bases between them. The CDR3 is made up of 13 amino acids. CDR1 and CDR2 (germline): MGHRA, YSYEKL. The CDR3 DNA is TGCGCCAGCAGCCAAGATAGGGGGGATACGCAGTATTTT. It encodes CASSQDRGDTQYF.

The V gene is TRBV5-1, the J gene TRBJ2-1; 8 positions match TRBD2. The CDR3 is 14 amino acids. CDR1 is SGHRS, CDR2 YFSETQ, per germline. The junction had 5 bases not matched to a gene; V was cut back by 0 bases and J by 9 bases. The CDR3: CASSLEGLDSEQFF. The CDR3 DNA follows: TGCGCCAGCAGCTTGGAGGGACTAGATAGTGAGCAGTTCTTC.